These 12 T cell receptor beta chains were all obtained from the same sample, sequenced in a study of patients and donors after allogeneic stem cell transplantation. One entry per CDR3 protein results from TCRdb running MiXCR on the RT-PCR reads. Of 150,000 to 200,000 distinct CDR3 sequences detected, approximately 22% appear once; the ten largest clones hold 25% to 30%. Material: blood, either unsorted or a sorted T cell fraction (not recorded which). All receptors come from a human donor who was either an allogeneic HSCT recipient or a stem cell or donor lymphocyte infusion donor (not recorded which). It is not recorded whose cells these are; they may come from a transplant donor.

This clonotype was detected only a few times. The chain is built from TRBV7-9 and TRBJ1-2; D perhaps matches TRBD1 (5 bases). The V gene lost 5 bases and the J gene lost 0 bases, with 16 bases spanning the gap. This CDR3 is built from 16 residues. Per the germline V gene, CDR1 is SEHNR and CDR2 is FQNEAQ (reference sequence). CDR3 DNA sequence: TGTGCCAGCAGCATCCTCGAGGGGATCGCTAACTATGGCTACACCTTC. Encoded protein: CASSILEGIANYGYTF.

This rearrangement joins TRBV5-1 to TRBJ2-5, with D perhaps TRBD2 (6 bases). The CDR3 length is 14 residues. The germline V gene encodes CDR1 SGHRS and CDR2 YFSETQ. V was clipped by 4 bases and J by 0 bases, with 10 bases between them. CDR3 in DNA: TGCGCCAGCAGCCACCGGGACTACCAAGAGACCCAGTACTTC. Amino acids: CASSHRDYQETQYF.

The chain has TRBV6-6 and TRBJ1-2; no clear D. The germline V and J ends were trimmed by 1 base and 4 bases, with 13 bases remaining between them. This CDR3 is 15 amino acids long. Germline CDR1 and CDR2: MNHNY and SVGAGI (reference sequence). The CDR3 nucleotides read TGTGCCAGCAGTTACTTAGGATTTTCGGTCTATGGCTACACCTTC. It codes for CASSYLGFSVYGYTF.

With respect to this clonotype: The junction does not match germline at one end; this may be a read error. The rearrangement uses TRBV7-7 and TRBJ1-5, with D possibly matching TRBD1 (6 bases). Germline V gene lookup returns CDR1 SSHAT and CDR2 FNYEAQ (reference sequence). This CDR3 comprises 15 residues. CDR3 loop: CASSRPGHKNQPQHF. CDR3 nucleotides: TGTGCTAGCAGTCGACCGGGACATAAAAATCAGCCCCAGCATTTT.

This clonotype was observed a handful of times. V usage is TRBV20-1 and J usage is TRBJ1-1, with D possibly TRBD1 on 5 matching bases. This CDR3 has 16 residues. The germline V and J ends were trimmed by 0 bases and 1 base, with 15 bases remaining between them. CDR1 is DFQATT and CDR2 is SNEGSKA in the germline V gene (reference sequence). The CDR3 region is CSARDLRIGANTEAFF. CDR3 coding DNA: TGCAGTGCTAGAGATCTTCGTATAGGGGCGAACACTGAAGCTTTCTTT.

V and J are TRBV4-1 and TRBJ1-2, with D maybe TRBD1 (5 bases). Germline values: CDR1 MGHRA, CDR2 YSYEKL. The CDR3 loop spans 15 amino acids. V gave up 5 bases and J gave up 4 bases, with 17 bases separating them. For the CDR3, the DNA is TGCGCCAGCAGCAAACGTCCGGGACGCATCTATGGCTACACCTTC. Translation: CASSKRPGRIYGYTF.

This clonotype was counted many times. The V gene is TRBV6-5, the J gene TRBJ1-6; a possible D gene is TRBD1 (5 bases). Germline CDR1 reads MNHEY; CDR2 reads SVGAGI. CDR3 size: 16 residues. V was trimmed by 2 bases and J by 4 bases, leaving 12 bases between them. CDR3 amino acids: CASSYRGAQYNSPLHF. The CDR3 DNA reads as TGTGCCAGCAGTTACAGGGGTGCTCAGTATAATTCACCCCTCCACTTT.

In regard to this clonotype: Since a much larger clone is just one base distant, this may be a read error. The genes are TRBV4-3 and TRBJ1-6, with TRBD1 matching 7 bases. The CDR3 loop spans 15 amino acids. Germline lookup yields CDR1 LGHNA and CDR2 YSLEER. DNA of the CDR3: TGCGCCTGCAGCCAAGTGCTGGACAGGAATTCACCCCTCCACTTT. Protein: CACSQVLDRNSPLHF.

In this sample, this clonotype turned up once. The V and J genes are TRBV5-1 and TRBJ1-2; 10 bases are shared with TRBD1. Germline V gene data show CDR1 as SGHRS and CDR2 as YFSETQ. The trim removed 4 bases at V and 5 bases at J, leaving 8 bases unmatched. The CDR3 sequence is 15 residues long. CDR3 sequence: CASSSGTGALYGYTF. The CDR3 region has the DNA TGCGCCAGCAGCAGCGGGACAGGGGCCCTATATGGCTACACCTTC.

This clonotype turned up a few times. The genes are TRBV7-2 and TRBJ2-1; D is unclear. Germline CDR1 SGHTA, CDR2 FQGNSA. The CDR3 totals 12 residues. V was shortened by 2 bases and J by 8 bases, with 7 bases between the two germline ends. CDR3: CASSLFRHEQFF. The CDR3 DNA follows: TGTGCCAGCAGCTTATTCCGGCATGAGCAGTTCTTC. Full variable domain (remainder filled in from reference TRBV7-2 and TRBJ2-1): GAGVSQSPSNKVTEKGKDVELRCDPISGHTALYWYRQSLGQGLEFLIYFQGNSAPDKSGLPSDRFSAERTGGSVSTLTIQRTQQEDSAVYLCASSLFRHEQFFGPGTRLTVL.

This clonotype turned up a few times. The chain uses TRBV10-3 and TRBJ2-1, with D uncertain. Trimming cost V 0 bases and J 7 bases, with 4 bases left between them. This CDR3 is built from 12 residues. Germline CDR1 reads ENHRY; CDR2 reads SYGVKD. CDR3 loop: CAISESGNEQFF. CDR3 nucleotides: TGTGCCATCAGTGAGTCGGGTAATGAGCAGTTCTTC.

The chain has TRBV20-1 and TRBJ2-1; 8 nucleotides align to TRBD2. There are 14 residues in the CDR3. With 6 bases clipped from V and 6 bases from J, the junction kept 10 bases outside the gene matches. Germline V CDR1 and CDR2: DFQATT, SNEGSKA (reference sequence). This CDR3 is CSAREGGGTNEQFF. CDR3 nucleotides: TGCAGTGCCCGGGAGGGCGGGGGGACCAATGAGCAGTTCTTC.